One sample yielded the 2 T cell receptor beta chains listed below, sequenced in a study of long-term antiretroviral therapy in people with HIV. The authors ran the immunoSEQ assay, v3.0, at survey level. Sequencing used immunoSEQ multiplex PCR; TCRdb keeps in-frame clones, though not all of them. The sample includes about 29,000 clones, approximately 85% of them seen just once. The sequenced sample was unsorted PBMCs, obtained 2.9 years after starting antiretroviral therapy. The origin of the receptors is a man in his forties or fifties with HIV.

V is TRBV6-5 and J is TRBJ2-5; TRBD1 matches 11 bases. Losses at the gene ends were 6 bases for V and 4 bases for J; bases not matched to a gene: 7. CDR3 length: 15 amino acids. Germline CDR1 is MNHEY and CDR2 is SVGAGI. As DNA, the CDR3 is TGTGCCAGCAGAGGGGACAGGGGGTATCGAGAGACCCAGTACTTC. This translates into CASRGDRGYRETQYF.

The CDR3 nucleotides are TGTGCCAGCACTCTAGAAGGGGGGGACAATGAAAAACTGTTTTTT. This encodes CASTLEGGDNEKLFF. V gene TRBV5-8 combines with J gene TRBJ1-4; TRBD1 might be the D (6 bases). Trimming pared 6 bases from V and 5 bases from J, leaving 17 bases between. CDR1 is SGHTS and CDR2 is YDEGEE in the germline V gene. There are 15 residues in the CDR3.